Presented here are 29 T cell receptor beta chains from one specimen sequenced in a study of CD8 T cells in Susac syndrome. Random-hexamer reverse transcription was applied to about 0.45 to 1 ug RNA. TCRdb re-called the immunoSEQ multiplex PCR reads through MiXCR, storing one row per CDR3 protein. The table lists 90,000 to 150,000 distinct CDR3 sequences, around 94% of them singletons. Sequencing was done on a sample of CD4+ T cells from PBMCs. The receptors here all came from a human donor in good health.

The chain recombines TRBV7-9 with TRBJ2-5; D call uncertain. Looked up from germline, CDR1 is SEHNR and CDR2 is FQNEAQ (reference sequence). With 5 bases removed from V and 5 bases from J, the gap between germline ends came to 9 bases. CDR3 length: 12 residues. The CDR3 reads CASSQPAETQYF. CDR3 coding DNA: TGTGCCAGCAGCCAACCCGCCGAGACCCAGTACTTC.

The chain carries TRBV3-1 and TRBJ2-1; D may match TRBD1 or TRBD2 (5 bases each). This CDR3 is 15 amino acids long. Trimming removed 0 bases from V and 6 bases from J, with 12 bases in between. The germline V gene encodes CDR1 LGHDT and CDR2 YNNKEL (reference sequence). CDR3 amino acids: CASSQDTGRFNEQFF. The CDR3 DNA is TGTGCCAGCAGCCAAGATACGGGGCGGTTCAATGAGCAGTTCTTC.

V is TRBV5-1 and J is TRBJ2-7; TRBD1 might be the D (6 bases). Between the trimmed V and J ends, which lost 6 bases and 3 bases, there was a span of 16 bases. The germline CDR1 and CDR2 sequences are SGHRS and YFSETQ. The CDR3 covers 14 residues. The CDR3 coding sequence is TGCGCCAGCACCTTATCCGGGACAAGCTACGAGCAGTACTTC. Amino acids: CASTLSGTSYEQYF.

The J gene is TRBJ2-1, the V gene TRBV11-3, with D tentatively TRBD2 (6 bases). This CDR3 has 13 amino acids. V shed 2 bases and J shed 10 bases, with 12 bases lying between them. Germline V CDR1 and CDR2: SGHNT, YENEEA. DNA of the CDR3: TGTGCCAGCAGCTTAAGGGCCAGCGGGGAGCAGTTCTTC. Translated, it gives CASSLRASGEQFF.

This clonotype was picked up a small number of times. The chain is built from TRBV20-1 and TRBJ1-2; no clear D gene. This CDR3 is 13 amino acids long. Trimming left V 5 bases short and J 1 base short, with 11 bases between. The germline V gene encodes CDR1 DFQATT and CDR2 SNEGSKA (reference sequence). The CDR3, as DNA: TGCAGTGCTCCCGCCGGCGGTAACTATGGCTACACCTTC. Amino acid sequence: CSAPAGGNYGYTF.

The V call is TRBV29-1, the J call TRBJ2-1; 15 nucleotides agree with TRBD2. CDR1 SQVTM and CDR2 ANQGSEA come from the germline V gene. The V gene end was trimmed by 6 bases and the J gene end by 8 bases; junction bases not matched to a gene: 5. The CDR3 runs to 14 residues. CDR3 sequence reads: CSVRTSGRADEQFF. CDR3 coding DNA: TGCAGCGTCCGGACTAGCGGGAGGGCCGATGAGCAGTTCTTC.

The chain is built from TRBV16 and TRBJ1-1, with a tentative D call TRBD1 (5 bases). The CDR3 sequence is 15 residues long. Between the trimmed V and J ends, which lost 0 bases and 0 bases, there was a span of 8 bases. Looked up from germline, CDR1 is KGHSY and CDR2 is FQNENV. The CDR3 region has the DNA TGTGCCAGCAGCCAATCGACGGGGGTGAACACTGAAGCTTTCTTT. The encoded protein is CASSQSTGVNTEAFF. Full variable domain (remainder filled in from reference TRBV16 and TRBJ1-1): GEEVAQTPKHLVRGEGQKAKLYCAPIKGHSYVFWYQQVLKNEFKFLISFQNENVFDETGMPKERFSAKCLPNSPCSLEIQATKLEDSAVYFCASSQSTGVNTEAFFGQGTRLTVV.

This clonotype is a singleton in its sample. The chain uses TRBV28 and TRBJ2-7; D remains unclear. This CDR3 is 14 amino acids long. The V end lost 1 base, the J end lost 2 bases, and 9 bases lay between the germline ends. Per the germline V gene, CDR1 is MDHEN and CDR2 is SYDVKM. In DNA, the CDR3 is TGTGCCAGCAGTTTATCGCCACAGACCTACGAGCAGTACTTC. As protein: CASSLSPQTYEQYF.

The J gene is TRBJ2-4, the V gene TRBV30; 8 bases align to TRBD2. V gave up 4 bases and J gave up 5 bases; unmatched junction bases: 7. Per germline, CDR1 GTSNPN and CDR2 SVGIG (reference sequence). The CDR3 is 14 amino acids. The CDR3 loop reads CAWTAGVSENIQYF. The CDR3 nucleotides read TGTGCCTGGACAGCGGGAGTGTCGGAAAACATTCAGTACTTC.

The V call is TRBV27, the J call TRBJ1-1; 7 bases map to TRBD1. Germline CDR1 and CDR2: MNHEY and SMNVEV (reference sequence). The junction had 14 bases not matched to a gene; V was cut back by 8 bases and J by 11 bases. The CDR3 runs 13 residues. CDR3 in amino acids: CASRASGGMVAFF. The DNA for the CDR3 is TGTGCCAGCCGAGCTTCAGGGGGAATGGTCGCTTTCTTT.

The chain employs TRBV20-1 and TRBJ2-1, with D tentatively TRBD1 or TRBD2 (5 bases each). In germline, CDR1 is DFQATT, CDR2 SNEGSKA (reference sequence). Trimming took 7 bases from V and 6 from J, leaving 16 bases between them. CDR3 size: 13 residues. Here the CDR3 reads CSGGSGGPNEQFF. The CDR3 bases are TGCAGTGGGGGCAGCGGAGGCCCCAATGAGCAGTTCTTC.

V gene TRBV7-9 combines with J gene TRBJ2-5; TRBD1 agrees at 7 bases. After removal of 7 bases from V and 4 bases from J, the junction contained 9 bases not matched to a gene. From germline, CDR1 is SEHNR and CDR2 FQNEAQ (reference sequence). The CDR3 runs 14 residues. As DNA, the CDR3 is TGTGCCAGCATTCCACAGGGGATCAGAGAGACCCAGTACTTC. This encodes CASIPQGIRETQYF.

V is TRBV2 and J is TRBJ2-5; 9 bases are a match to TRBD1. Germline V lookup: CDR1 SNHLY, CDR2 FYNNEI. The CDR3 totals 18 residues. With V trimmed by 8 bases and J by 2 bases, 18 bases remained unmatched. This CDR3 is CASQKNVERQGGQETQYF. The CDR3 DNA is TGTGCCAGCCAGAAGAATGTAGAACGACAGGGGGGACAAGAGACCCAGTACTTC.

The chain employs TRBV9 and TRBJ2-3; the match to TRBD2 covers 10 bases. The CDR3 has 16 amino acids. CDR1 and CDR2 from the germline V gene are SGDLS and YYNGEE. J lost 5 bases, V lost 0 bases, and 6 bases had no gene match. CDR3 loop: CASSVGAGGPGDTQYF. DNA for the CDR3: TGTGCCAGCAGCGTAGGAGCGGGAGGGCCTGGAGATACGCAGTATTTT.

This chain uses TRBV23-1 with TRBJ2-7; the D is unclear. TRBV23-1 is known as an ORF, though its function is uncertain. There are 16 residues in the CDR3. V lost 4 bases and J lost 1, with 17 bases in between. The CDR3 spells CASSPQRAPKSYEQYF. In DNA form, the CDR3 reads TGCGCCAGCAGTCCCCAAAGGGCCCCCAAGTCCTACGAGCAGTACTTC.

The rearrangement links TRBV5-1 to TRBJ1-4; unclear D gene. Deletions cut 0 bases from V and 7 bases from J, with 13 bases between. This CDR3 contains 15 residues. Per germline, CDR1 SGHRS and CDR2 YFSETQ. This chain's CDR3 is CASSLGPDVSEKLFF. The DNA for the CDR3 is TGCGCCAGCAGCTTGGGGCCCGACGTTAGTGAAAAACTGTTTTTT.

The J gene is TRBJ2-1, the V gene TRBV29-1; D uncertain. The CDR3 covers 12 residues. The V gene's germline CDR1 is SQVTM and CDR2 ANQGSEA. V was trimmed by 5 bases and J by 5 bases, leaving 10 bases between them. The CDR3 DNA sequence: TGCAGCGTTTCCCGAGGACACAATGAGCAGTTCTTC. Translation: CSVSRGHNEQFF.

Here the CDR3 reads CASSYPGHFPYEQYF. The CDR3 coding sequence is TGTGCCAGCAGTTACCCGGGACATTTTCCCTACGAGCAGTACTTC. The chain has TRBV6-5 and TRBJ2-7; D is perhaps TRBD1 (6 bases). The CDR3 sequence is 15 residues long. Trimming left V 2 bases short and J 2 bases short, with 13 bases between. Germline CDR1 reads MNHEY; CDR2 reads SVGAGI.

V usage is TRBV14 and J usage is TRBJ2-1; 11 bases are a match to TRBD2. Per the germline V gene, CDR1 is SGHDN and CDR2 is FVKESK. This CDR3 spans 17 amino acids. V lost 1 base to trimming and J lost 4 bases; unmatched junction nucleotides: 6. Here the CDR3 reads CASSQGTGLAEYNEQFF. In DNA form, the CDR3 reads TGTGCCAGCAGCCAAGGGACGGGACTAGCGGAATACAATGAGCAGTTCTTC.

The CDR3 here is CSVRKGGRYPDTQYF. The CDR3 DNA follows: TGCAGCGTCCGGAAAGGGGGAAGATACCCAGATACGCAGTATTTT. The chain links TRBV29-1 to TRBJ2-3; D is possibly TRBD1 (6 bases). Germline V gives CDR1 SQVTM, CDR2 ANQGSEA. There are 15 residues in the CDR3. The V end lost 6 bases, the J end lost 4 bases, and 20 bases lay between the germline ends.

V is TRBV7-9 and J is TRBJ2-5; D unclear. Trimming cost V 8 bases and J 6 bases, with 10 bases left between them. The CDR3 runs 11 residues. The germline CDR1 and CDR2 sequences are SEHNR and FQNEAQ (reference sequence). The CDR3 region is CASALGQTQYF. The CDR3 bases are TGTGCCAGCGCCCTAGGGCAGACCCAGTACTTC.

The rearrangement links TRBV29-1 to TRBJ1-1; D not certain. V was trimmed by 2 bases and J by 1 base, leaving 5 bases between them. This CDR3 spans 12 amino acids. Germline V lookup: CDR1 SQVTM, CDR2 ANQGSEA. CDR3 amino acids: CSVESWNTEAFF. CDR3 nucleotide sequence: TGCAGCGTTGAATCCTGGAACACTGAAGCTTTCTTT.

The chain recombines TRBV5-1 with TRBJ2-3, with TRBD1 identical over 8 bases. V lost 0 bases to trimming and J lost 4 bases; unmatched junction nucleotides: 4. CDR3 size: 15 residues. Germline CDR1 reads SGHRS; CDR2 reads YFSETQ. The CDR3 bases are TGCGCCAGCAGCTTGGCGGGACAGGAACCAGATACGCAGTATTTT. Protein product: CASSLAGQEPDTQYF.

The chain has TRBV3-1 and TRBJ1-1; D not resolved. V shed 1 base and J shed 4 bases, with 10 bases lying between them. The CDR3 runs 14 residues. Germline values: CDR1 LGHDT, CDR2 YNNKEL (reference sequence). Here the CDR3 DNA reads TGTGCCAGCAGCCAAGGGGGAGGAAGCACTGAAGCTTTCTTT. Amino acid sequence: CASSQGGGSTEAFF.

This clonotype was observed once. The chain couples TRBV15 to TRBJ1-5; D is possibly TRBD1 (5 bases). Germline V gives CDR1 LNHNV, CDR2 YYDKDF (reference sequence). This CDR3 is built from 15 residues. V lost 0 bases, J lost 1 base, and 7 bases lay in between. Written as DNA, the CDR3 is TGTGCCACCAGCAGAGAGGGGCAAAGCAATCAGCCCCAGCATTTT. Translation gives CATSREGQSNQPQHF.

J is TRBJ2-7 and V is TRBV29-1; a weak D match, TRBD1 (6 bases). Germline V gene sequence: CDR1 SQVTM, CDR2 ANQGSEA. The CDR3 contains 13 residues. V was trimmed by 3 bases and J by 5 bases, leaving 14 bases between them. The CDR3 loop reads CSVDAQGTNEQYF. In nucleotides, the CDR3 is TGCAGCGTTGACGCTCAGGGGACCAACGAGCAGTACTTC.

The chain couples TRBV3-1 to TRBJ1-5, with D perhaps matching TRBD1 (6 bases). Trimming stripped 1 base from V and 2 bases from J, with 15 bases between. The germline gives CDR1 LGHDT, CDR2 YNNKEL (reference sequence). The CDR3 runs 17 residues. The CDR3 nucleotides are TGTGCCAGCAGCCAAGCAGGTTCTAGACAGGGCAATCAGCCCCAGCATTTT. Amino acids: CASSQAGSRQGNQPQHF.

This clonotype was seen only once. CDR3 protein: CSVEGAPNTGELFF. In DNA form, the CDR3 reads TGCAGCGTTGAAGGGGCCCCTAACACCGGGGAGCTGTTTTTT. The J gene is TRBJ2-2, the V gene TRBV29-1; no clear D gene. Trimming took 1 base from V and 2 from J, leaving 8 bases between them. The V gene's germline CDR1 is SQVTM and CDR2 ANQGSEA. The CDR3 runs to 14 residues.

V usage is TRBV13 and J usage is TRBJ2-1; TRBD2 aligns across 8 bases. V was clipped by 5 bases and J by 10 bases; unmatched bases: 7. This CDR3 spans 13 amino acids. Germline CDR1 and CDR2: PRHDT and FYEKMQ (reference sequence). CDR3 nucleotides: TGTGCCAGCAGCCTCGCGGGGGGATCAGAGCAGTTCTTC. Translation: CASSLAGGSEQFF.